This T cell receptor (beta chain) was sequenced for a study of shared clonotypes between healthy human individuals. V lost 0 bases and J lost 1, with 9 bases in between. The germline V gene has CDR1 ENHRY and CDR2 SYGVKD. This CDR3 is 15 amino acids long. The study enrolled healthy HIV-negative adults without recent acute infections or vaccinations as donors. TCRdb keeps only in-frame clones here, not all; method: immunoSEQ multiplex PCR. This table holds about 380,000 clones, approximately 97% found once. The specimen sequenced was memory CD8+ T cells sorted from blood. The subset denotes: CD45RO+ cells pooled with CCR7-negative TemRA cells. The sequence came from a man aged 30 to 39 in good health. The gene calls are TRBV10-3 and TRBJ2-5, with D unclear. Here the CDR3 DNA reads TGTGCCATCAGTGAGTCGGGTAGGGTCCAAGAGACCCAGTACTTC. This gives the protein CAISESGRVQETQYF.